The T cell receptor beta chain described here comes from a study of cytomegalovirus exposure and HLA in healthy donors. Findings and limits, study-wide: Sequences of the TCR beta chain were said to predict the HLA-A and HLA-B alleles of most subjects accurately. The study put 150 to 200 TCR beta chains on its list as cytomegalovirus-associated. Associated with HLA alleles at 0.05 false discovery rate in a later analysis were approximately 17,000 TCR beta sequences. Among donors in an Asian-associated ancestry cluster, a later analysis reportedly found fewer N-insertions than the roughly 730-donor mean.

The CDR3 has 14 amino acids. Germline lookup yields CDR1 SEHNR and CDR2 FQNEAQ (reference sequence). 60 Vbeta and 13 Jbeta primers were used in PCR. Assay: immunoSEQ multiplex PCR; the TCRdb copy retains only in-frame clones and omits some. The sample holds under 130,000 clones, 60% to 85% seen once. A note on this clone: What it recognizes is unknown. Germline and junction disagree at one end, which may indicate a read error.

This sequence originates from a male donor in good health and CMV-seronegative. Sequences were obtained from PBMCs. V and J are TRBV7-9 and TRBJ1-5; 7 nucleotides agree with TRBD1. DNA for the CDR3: TGTTCCAGCAGCTTGGGACAGTTAAATCAGCCCCAGCATTTT. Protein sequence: CSSSLGQLNQPQHF.